Listed below are T cell receptor beta chains from one sample, sequenced in a study of post-analysis software for immune sequencing data. TCRdb itself ran the PCR reads through MiXCR, one entry per CDR3 protein. In the table there are almost 700,000 distinct CDR3 sequences, 55% to 60% of which are singletons. Sequencing was carried out using blood. The source is a girl under 10 years old with multiple sclerosis. Each CDR3 is given with its conserved first and last residue. Fields, in order: V gene, J gene, CDR3 length, D gene, clone size, CDR3 DNA, CDR3 protein. D genes are given only for firm matches. Expanded clones are given a class, and other clones once, few, many or no size at all.

TRBV7-9	TRBJ2-5	13	TRBD2	NA	TGTGCCAGCAGCCGGGCTAGCGGGGAGACCCAGTACTTC	CASSRASGETQYF
TRBV5-5	TRBJ2-5	16	NA	NA	TGTGCCAGCAGCTTGGAGGGGCGGAAGAACCAAGAGACCCAGTACTTC	CASSLEGRKNQETQYF
TRBV20-1	TRBJ2-7	12	NA	NA	TGCAGTGCTCCATCGGAGGGGTATGAGCAGTACTTC	CSAPSEGYEQYF
TRBV5-1	TRBJ2-5	16	TRBD2	NA	TGCGCCAGCAGCTCCTACGGACTAGCGGGAGGGGAGACCCAGTACTTC	CASSSYGLAGGETQYF
TRBV29-1	TRBJ2-1	14	NA	NA	TGCAGCGTTGAGATCGGACTGGGTATCAATGAGCAGTTCTTC	CSVEIGLGINEQFF
TRBV5-1	TRBJ1-5	14	NA	NA	TGCGCCAGCAGCCCAAGCCCCGACAGGCCTCCCCAGCATTTT	CASSPSPDRPPQHF
TRBV5-6	TRBJ2-4	19	TRBD1	NA	TGTGCCAGCAGCTTGGCCGTCTTCAGACAGGGGGCGGCCAAAAACATTCAGTACTTC	CASSLAVFRQGAAKNIQYF
TRBV10-3	TRBJ2-1	15	TRBD2	NA	TGTGCCATCAGTGAAGCGGGAGCGCCCTACAATGAGCAGTTCTTC	CAISEAGAPYNEQFF
TRBV5-6	TRBJ2-2	16	NA	NA	TGTGCCAGCAGCAGTACAGGACTTTTTAACACCGGGGAGCTGTTTTTT	CASSSTGLFNTGELFF
TRBV10-3	TRBJ2-5	14	NA	NA	TGTGCCATCACCCCACAGGGAACCCAAGAGACCCAGTACTTC	CAITPQGTQETQYF
TRBV20-1	TRBJ2-3	16	TRBD2	few	TGCAGTGCCCCCCGGACTAGCGGGATAGGCGCAGATACGCAGTATTTT	CSAPRTSGIGADTQYF
TRBV6-5	TRBJ2-3	15	NA	NA	TGTGCCAGCAGCCGCCGGGACAATCCGGGGGATACGCAGTATTTT	CASSRRDNPGDTQYF
TRBV29-1	TRBJ1-1	11	TRBD1	NA	TGCAGCGCCTACAGGGGAAAAAAAGCTTTCTTT	CSAYRGKKAFF
TRBV12-3/TRBV12-4	TRBJ2-1	13	NA	NA	TGTGCCAGCAGTTTTGGGGTTACAAATGAGCAGTTCTTC	CASSFGVTNEQFF
TRBV20-1	TRBJ2-7	16	TRBD2	NA	TGCAGTGCTAGAGGCCCTAGGGGCGGGAGGTTCTACGAGCAGTACTTC	CSARGPRGGRFYEQYF
TRBV29-1	TRBJ1-2	14	TRBD1	NA	TGCAGCGTTGAAGATCGGACAGGGGGACATGGCTACACCTTC	CSVEDRTGGHGYTF
TRBV12-3/TRBV12-4	TRBJ2-7	15	TRBD1	NA	TGTGCCAGCAGCCAGGGGACAGGGGGGTACTACGAGCAGTACTTC	CASSQGTGGYYEQYF
TRBV6-6	TRBJ1-5	14	NA	NA	TGTGCCAGCAGTTACAGGGATAGCAATCAGCCCCAGCATTTT	CASSYRDSNQPQHF
TRBV2	TRBJ2-1	19	NA	NA	TGTGCCAGCAGTGAAGGGTTGGTATGGGGGAGGCTTAGGGGCGATGAGCAGTTCTTC	CASSEGLVWGRLRGDEQFF
TRBV10-2	TRBJ1-2	13	TRBD1	NA	TGCGCCAGCAGTTTTGACAGGGTTGATGGCTACACCTTC	CASSFDRVDGYTF
TRBV20-1	TRBJ2-5	16	TRBD2	few	TGCAGTGCCGTAGCCCTCCAGCGGGGGAGGGGAGAGACCCAGTACTTC	CSAVALQRGRGETQYF
TRBV20-1	TRBJ2-3	14	TRBD1	few	TGCAGTGCTGCCCTGACAGGGTCTCGAGATACGCAGTATTTT	CSAALTGSRDTQYF
TRBV3-1	TRBJ2-5	13	TRBD1	NA	TGTGCCAGCAGTCCGACAGGGAAGGAGACCCAGTACTTC	CASSPTGKETQYF
TRBV9	TRBJ2-7	11	NA	NA	TGTGCCAGAGGCCTAGCCTACGAGCAGTACTTC	CARGLAYEQYF
TRBV6-2/TRBV6-3	TRBJ1-1	14	TRBD1	few	TGTGCCAGCAGTGGAAACAGGGGGTACACTGAAGCTTTCTTT	CASSGNRGYTEAFF
TRBV20-1	TRBJ2-1	16	NA	few	TGCAGTGCGCAACATTTACTAGCAGGGTTCCTCAATGAGCAGTTCTTC	CSAQHLLAGFLNEQFF
TRBV12-3/TRBV12-4	TRBJ1-2	13	TRBD1	few	TGTGCCAGCAGTTCGACAGGGCCGCATGGCTACACCTTC	CASSSTGPHGYTF
TRBV29-1	TRBJ2-3	17	NA	few	TGCAGCGTTGAAGGCCAACTACCAGGGCGAGTAACAGATACGCAGTATTTT	CSVEGQLPGRVTDTQYF
TRBV28	TRBJ2-6	16	TRBD1	NA	TGTGCCAGCAGTCGGTACAGGGGGCGAGGGGCCAACGTCCTGACTTTC	CASSRYRGRGANVLTF
TRBV10-2	TRBJ2-5	11	NA	NA	TGCGCCAGCAGTGAAAAGTTGCAGCAGTACTTC	CASSEKLQQYF
TRBV5-5	TRBJ1-5	15	TRBD1	few	TGTGCCAGCACCCTTACAGGGGGCCCAAATCAGCCCCAGCATTTT	CASTLTGGPNQPQHF
TRBV29-1	TRBJ2-1	15	TRBD1	once	TGCAGCCTTTTCGGGGGGACAGGGGCCTACAATGAGCAGTTCTTC	CSLFGGTGAYNEQFF
TRBV12-3/TRBV12-4	TRBJ2-3	15	TRBD2	few	TGTGCCAGCAGTTTGTCGGGAGGGTTCACAGATACGCAGTATTTT	CASSLSGGFTDTQYF
TRBV29-1	TRBJ2-1	16	NA	NA	TGCAGCGTTGAAGATCCCCAAGGGGGCTCCTACAATGAGCAGTTCTTC	CSVEDPQGGSYNEQFF
TRBV6-5	TRBJ2-7	13	TRBD1	NA	TGTGCCACTACCGGACAGGGATCCTACGAGCAGTACTTC	CATTGQGSYEQYF
TRBV6-4	TRBJ2-3	16	TRBD2	NA	TGTGCCAGCAGTGACGGCAGCGGGGGGGCTACAGATACGCAGTATTTT	CASSDGSGGATDTQYF
TRBV12-3/TRBV12-4	TRBJ2-3	20	TRBD2	NA	TGTGCCAGCAGTTTAGACCGTGGACTAGCGTACACCTCTAGCACAGATACGCAGTATTTT	CASSLDRGLAYTSSTDTQYF
TRBV19	TRBJ2-5	14	TRBD1	NA	TGTGCCAGTAGTGCCATGACAGGGCTGGAGACCCAGTACTTC	CASSAMTGLETQYF
TRBV20-1	TRBJ2-5	15	TRBD2	few	TGCAGTGCTAGGGCCGGTCAGCGGGAAAAAGAGACCCAGTACTTC	CSARAGQREKETQYF
TRBV6-2/TRBV6-3	TRBJ2-7	12	NA	few	TGTGCCAGCAGTGGACGGACCTACGAGCAGTACTTC	CASSGRTYEQYF
TRBV14	TRBJ1-2	15	NA	NA	TGTGCCAGCAGCCAAGATCTGACCCCCGACTATGGCTACACCTTC	CASSQDLTPDYGYTF
TRBV12-3/TRBV12-4	TRBJ1-6	14	TRBD1	NA	TGTGCCAGCAGTTTAGCGAGACAGGGGGGATCCCTCCACTTT	CASSLARQGGSLHF
TRBV7-2	TRBJ1-2	15	TRBD1	NA	TGTGCCAGCAGCTCCGGGACAGGGGAGTTTGATGGCTACACCTTC	CASSSGTGEFDGYTF
TRBV7-2	TRBJ2-1	17	TRBD2	NA	TGTGCCAGCAGCTTAGGGACTAGCGGCCGACCCTACAATGAGCAGTTCTTC	CASSLGTSGRPYNEQFF
TRBV5-1	TRBJ2-1	17	NA	NA	TGCGCCAGCAGCTTGGAAGGCCGGGGGCTCTCCTACAATGAGCAGTTCTTC	CASSLEGRGLSYNEQFF
TRBV10-3	TRBJ2-5	13	NA	NA	TGTGCCATCAGGGGGGGTCAGCGGGAGACCCAGTACTTC	CAIRGGQRETQYF
TRBV18	TRBJ2-7	17	TRBD1	NA	TGTGCCAGCTCACCACGAGATACCGGGACAGGGACCCACGAGCAGTACTTC	CASSPRDTGTGTHEQYF
TRBV15	TRBJ2-6	19	TRBD1	NA	TGTGCCACCAGCAGAGATACCGGACAGGGCGTCTCTGGGGCCAACGTCCTGACTTTC	CATSRDTGQGVSGANVLTF
TRBV6-4	TRBJ2-3	17	TRBD2	once	TGTGCCAGCAGCCCGGGACTAGCGGGGGGGCGTCCAGATACGCAGTATTTT	CASSPGLAGGRPDTQYF
TRBV6-5	TRBJ2-1	17	NA	few	TGTGCCAGCAGTTACTCCGGGGTTCCCAGCTCCTACAATGAGCAGTTCTTC	CASSYSGVPSSYNEQFF
TRBV30	TRBJ1-1	13	NA	NA	TGTGCCTGGAGTGGCGATCGGAGCACTGAAGCTTTCTTT	CAWSGDRSTEAFF